The 17 T cell receptor delta chains listed next were all sequenced from one sample in a study of gammadelta T cells in human blood. TCRdb re-processed the RT-PCR reads using CATT. In the table there are 960 or so delta-chain clones, 34% of which are singletons. The sequencing sample was made of Vgamma9Vdelta2 gamma-delta T cells from infant blood. All receptors come from a human donor.

About this clone: With only one base between it and a far larger clone, this is likely a read error. The same CDR3 also results from other DNA sequences found in this sample. This sequence joins TRDV2 and TRDJ2, with TRDD3 identical over 12 bases. The CDR3 extends over 14 amino acids. The germline gives CDR1 GEAIGNYY, CDR2 EKD. This CDR3 reads CACDILGDTAQLFF. The CDR3 bases are TGTGCCTGTGACATACTGGGGGATACAGCGCAACTCTTCTTT.

This clone was recorded only once. This DNA's translation differs at residue 3 from TCRdb's protein, which comes from a much larger clone; a read error is likely, and the protein shown is translated from the DNA. V and J are TRDV2 and TRDJ2; TRDD3 matches 8 bases. The J gene, missing from TCRdb, was assigned here through DNA to germline matching. CDR1 is GEAIGNYY and CDR2 is EKD in the germline V gene. The CDR3 is 18 amino acids. DNA for the CDR3: TGTGCCTATGACGCGGTACTGGGGGTTCACCCTTTGACAGCACAACTCTTCTTT. Protein sequence: CAYDAVLGVHPLTAQLFF.

This clone is medium-sized. A much larger clone lies one base from this, so it may be a read error. Other DNA sequences within the sample encode an identical CDR3. The genes are TRDV2 and TRDJ3; TRDD3 agrees at 9 bases. This CDR3 contains 18 residues. Germline V CDR1 and CDR2: GEAIGNYY, EKD. DNA of the CDR3: TGTGCCAGTGACACCTGGGGATACGGCGCCTGGGACACCCGACAGATGTTTTTC. Translating it yields CASDTWGYGAWDTRQMFF.

A note on this clone: This likely reflects a read error, since a far larger clone is one base away. The V gene is given as TRDV2, and no J gene call is available; the table names TRDD3, a call not compared with the DNA. The germline CDR1 and CDR2 sequences are GEAIGNYY and EKD. CDR3 length: 20 amino acids. The CDR3 coding sequence is TGTGCCTGTGACACGATATATGGGGGATACGCCCCCTGGGACACCCGACAGACGTTTTTC. It is translated as CACDTIYGGYAPWDTRQTFF.

About this clone: This probably arose from a read error, given a far larger clone one base away. Different DNA sequences within this sample yield the same CDR3. This chain links TRDV2 with TRDJ2; 7 bases match TRDD3. Since TCRdb gives no J gene, matching the DNA to germline was used here to assign it. Per germline, CDR1 GEAIGNYY and CDR2 EKD. CDR3 length: 15 amino acids. With V trimmed by 4 bases and J by 0 bases, 4 bases remained unmatched. This CDR3 reads CACDTWGALTAQLFF. The DNA for the CDR3 is TGTGCCTGTGATACCTGGGGGGCTTTGACAGCACAACTCTTCTTT.

This clone was observed a single time. One base separates it from a far larger clone, so it is likely a read error. The rearrangement uses TRDV2 and TRDJ3, with a possible D match to TRDD3 (6 bases). The J gene was missing in TCRdb and was found by matching the end of the DNA to germline. Trimming cost V 2 bases and J 0 bases, with 13 bases left between them. This CDR3 is 18 amino acids long. The germline gives CDR1 GEAIGNYY, CDR2 EKD. CDR3 nucleotides: TGTGCCTGTGACATTTCCTGGGGAGTCTCCTGGGACACCCGACAGATGTTTTTC. It encodes CACDISWGVSWDTRQMFF.

This clone turned up a few times. A single base is all that separates this from a far larger clone, so a read error is likely. This chain joins TRDV2 and TRDJ3; D is unclear. No J segment appears in TCRdb, so it was assigned here by matching the sequence to germline. Germline loops: CDR1 GEAIGNYY, CDR2 EKD. CDR3 size: 17 residues. Written as DNA, the CDR3 is TGTGCCCGTGACACCTTGCTTACCACCTGGGACACCCGACAGATGTTTTTC. Its translation: CARDTLLTTWDTRQMFF.

This clone was counted a few times. This sequence is one base from a far larger clone and is likely a read error. The V gene is TRDV2, the J gene TRDJ1; 7 positions match TRDD3. Per germline, CDR1 GEAIGNYY and CDR2 EKD. The CDR3 extends over 16 amino acids. CDR3: CSCDFVLGINNHKLIF. The CDR3 nucleotides read TGTTCCTGTGACTTCGTACTGGGGATAAATAATCATAAACTCATCTTT.

This clone was counted only a few times. This likely came from a read error, as a far larger clone is one base away. This rearrangement joins TRDV2 to TRDJ2; the match to TRDD3 covers 12 bases. TCRdb records no J gene; here it was assigned by comparing the DNA to germline. The CDR3 totals 20 residues. CDR1 and CDR2 from the germline V gene are GEAIGNYY and EKD. V was clipped by 3 bases and J by 0 bases; unmatched bases: 13. As DNA, the CDR3 is TGTGCCTGTGACGATGTACTGGGGGATACTAGGTTAACTTTGACAGCACAACTCTTCTTT. Its translation is CACDDVLGDTRLTLTAQLFF.

This clone was seen only a few times. A far larger clone lies a single base away; this is likely a read error. The chain carries TRDV2 and TRDJ3; 9 bases agree with TRDD3. This CDR3 has 19 amino acids. CDR1 and CDR2 (germline): GEAIGNYY, EKD. Trimming removed 3 bases from V and 1 base from J; junction bases left unmatched: 9. The CDR3, as DNA: TGTGCCTGTGACCCCGGATTTACTGGGGGATCCTGGGACACCCGACAGATGTTTTTC. Its translation: CACDPGFTGGSWDTRQMFF.

In this sample, this clone turned up a few times. This chain uses TRDV2 with TRDJ1, with a tentative D call TRDD2 (5 bases). The V end was cut by 3 bases, the J end by 0 bases, with 19 bases between. The CDR3 runs 17 residues. Germline V gives CDR1 GEAIGNYY, CDR2 EKD. The CDR3 DNA reads as TGTGCCTGTGACTACGTGTCCTGGCCTTCGTACACCGATAAACTCATCTTT. Protein: CACDYVSWPSYTDKLIF.

This clone is judged medium-sized. A clone one base away is much larger, so this may be a read error. The chain has TRDV2 and TRDJ3; 12 bases are a match to TRDD3. Trimming took 0 bases from V and 0 from J; bases not matched to a gene: 8. Germline V gene data show CDR1 as GEAIGNYY and CDR2 as EKD. This CDR3 comprises 21 residues. CDR3 nucleotides: TGTGCCTGTGACACCATGGGAACTGGGGGATACTCCTCCTGGGACACCCGACAGATGTTTTTC. Its protein product is CACDTMGTGGYSSWDTRQMFF.

Comment on this clone: This likely reflects a read error, since a far larger clone is one base away. The same CDR3 arises from other DNA sequences in this sample as well. The J gene was not called, though the V gene is TRDV2; TRDD3 is the table's D call and was not checked against the DNA. The germline V gene encodes CDR1 GEAIGNYY and CDR2 EKD. This CDR3 is built from 20 residues. The CDR3 sequence is CACDTIYGGYAPWDTRQMFF. CDR3 nucleotide sequence: TGTGCCTGTGACACGATATATGGGGGATACGCCCCCTGGGACACCCGACAGATGTTCTTC.

By sample fraction, this clone is medium-sized. The chain has TRDV2 and TRDJ1; 11 bases match TRDD3. J gave up 3 bases and V 3 bases, and 20 bases lay outside the gene matches. There are 20 residues in the CDR3. CDR1 is GEAIGNYY, CDR2 EKD, per germline. CDR3 in amino acids: CACDPLRMGDTRSHADKLIF. The CDR3 DNA is TGTGCCTGTGACCCCCTTAGGATGGGGGATACGCGATCCCACGCCGATAAACTCATCTTT.

A note on this clone: TCRdb's protein, taken from a much larger clone, differs from this DNA's translation at residue 10, likely owing to a read error; the protein displayed comes from the DNA. This chain uses TRDV2 with TRDJ2; 9 positions agree with TRDD3. No J gene was available from TCRdb, and it was assigned here by a germline match of the DNA. The CDR3 is made up of 17 amino acids. V gave up 1 base and J gave up 8 bases; unmatched junction bases: 13. Germline CDR1 reads GEAIGNYY; CDR2 reads EKD. This chain's CDR3 is CACDTLGDSSECAQLFF. CDR3 DNA sequence: TGTGCCTGTGACACTCTGGGGGATTCTTCGGAGTGTGCACAACTCTTCTTT.

A note on this clone: The TCRdb protein comes from a much larger clone and disagrees with this DNA's translation at residue 12, likely due to a read error; the protein given here is derived from the DNA. V is TRDV2 and J is TRDJ1; D possibly corresponds to TRDD3 (5 bases). The J gene, left out of TCRdb, was set here by checking the DNA against germline. The CDR3 spans 16 residues. Trimming removed 3 bases from V and 7 bases from J, with 23 bases in between. Per germline, CDR1 GEAIGNYY and CDR2 EKD. The CDR3 DNA reads as TGTGCCTGTGACGAGGTGGGGCTTACCGTTGCCGTTAAACTCATCTTT. It translates to CACDEVGLTVAVKLIF.

As concerns this clone: The protein TCRdb lists belongs to a much larger clone and differs from this DNA's translation at residue 3, which points to a read error; the protein shown is made from the DNA. The chain links TRDV2 to TRDJ3, with D perhaps matching TRDD3 (5 bases). TCRdb leaves out the J gene; it was filled in here by matching the DNA to germline. The germline CDR1 and CDR2 sequences are GEAIGNYY and EKD. The CDR3 runs to 16 residues. The CDR3 region is CAGDTVDTWDTRQMFF. The DNA for the CDR3 is TGTGCCGGTGACACCGTGGATACCTGGGACACCCGACAGATGTTTTTC.